What follows is one T cell receptor (beta chain) and its context. The data originate from a study of blood T cell repertoires in COVID-19. In the authors' methods: Reference gene primer amplification gave nucleated cell count estimates. Using immunoSEQ multiplex PCR, the repertoire was profiled, and TCRdb retains in-frame clones only, with some absent. The V and J calls and clone size come from that table; D and trimming were worked out from the DNA. The table has about 220,000 clones, around 89% seen once. Per germline, CDR1 SQVTM and CDR2 ANQGSEA. CDR3 length: 14 residues. The study drew participants aged about 18 to 95 years from roughly 25 US areas. Participants' reported clinical history set cohort assignment.

The sequence was collected from a woman aged 18 to 35 in a cohort exposed to, infected with or recovered from COVID-19 (not recorded which). The chain couples TRBV29-1 to TRBJ2-3; D is undetermined. The source material was PBMCs or T cells enriched from blood (not recorded which). CDR3 residues: CSAKSGPSTDTQYF. CDR3 DNA: TGCAGTGCAAAATCTGGGCCGTCCACAGATACGCAGTATTTT.